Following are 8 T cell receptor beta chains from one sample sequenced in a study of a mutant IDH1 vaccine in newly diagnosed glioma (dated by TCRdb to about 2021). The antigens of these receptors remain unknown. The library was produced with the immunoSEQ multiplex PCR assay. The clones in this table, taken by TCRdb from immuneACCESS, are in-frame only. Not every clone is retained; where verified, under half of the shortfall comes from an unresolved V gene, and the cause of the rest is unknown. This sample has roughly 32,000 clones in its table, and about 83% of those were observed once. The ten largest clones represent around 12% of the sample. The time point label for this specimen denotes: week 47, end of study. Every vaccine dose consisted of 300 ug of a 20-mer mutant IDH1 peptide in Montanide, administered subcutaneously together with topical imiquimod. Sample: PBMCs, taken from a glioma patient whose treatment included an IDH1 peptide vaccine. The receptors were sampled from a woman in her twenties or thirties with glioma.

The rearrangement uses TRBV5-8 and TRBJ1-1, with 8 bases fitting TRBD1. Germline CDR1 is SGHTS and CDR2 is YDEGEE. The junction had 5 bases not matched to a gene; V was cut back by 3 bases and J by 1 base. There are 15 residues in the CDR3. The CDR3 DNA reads TGTGCCAGCAGCTCTGCAGGGGGCGCGAACACTGAAGCTTTCTTT. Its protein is CASSSAGGANTEAFF.

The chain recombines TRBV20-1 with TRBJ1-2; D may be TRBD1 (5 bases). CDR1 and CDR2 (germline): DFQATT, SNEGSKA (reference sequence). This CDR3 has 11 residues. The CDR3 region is CSGRLGGGYTF. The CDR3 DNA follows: TGCAGCGGACGGCTGGGGGGTGGCTACACCTTC.

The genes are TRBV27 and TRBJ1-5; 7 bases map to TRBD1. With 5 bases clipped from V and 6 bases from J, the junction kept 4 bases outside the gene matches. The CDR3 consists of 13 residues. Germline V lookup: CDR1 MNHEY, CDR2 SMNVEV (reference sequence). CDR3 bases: TGTGCCAGCAGTCAGACAGGGAGTCAGCCCCAGCATTTT. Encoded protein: CASSQTGSQPQHF.

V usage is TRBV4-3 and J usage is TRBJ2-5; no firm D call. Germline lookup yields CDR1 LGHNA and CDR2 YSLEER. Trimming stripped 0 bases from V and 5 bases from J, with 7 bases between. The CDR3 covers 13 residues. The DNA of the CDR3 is TGCGCCAGCAGCCAAGAGATCCGGGAGACCCAGTACTTC. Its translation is CASSQEIRETQYF.

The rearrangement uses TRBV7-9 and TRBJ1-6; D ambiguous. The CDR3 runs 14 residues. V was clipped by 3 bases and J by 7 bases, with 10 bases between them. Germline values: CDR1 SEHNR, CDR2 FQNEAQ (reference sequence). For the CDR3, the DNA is TGTGCCAGCAGCTTGGTCCTGGGGAATTCACCCCTCCACTTT. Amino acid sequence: CASSLVLGNSPLHF.

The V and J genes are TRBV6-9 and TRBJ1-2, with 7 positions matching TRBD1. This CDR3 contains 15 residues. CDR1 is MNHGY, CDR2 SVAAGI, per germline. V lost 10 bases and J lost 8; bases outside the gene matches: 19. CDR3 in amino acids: CATPPRDRNLWGYTF. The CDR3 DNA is TGTGCCACTCCCCCCCGGGACAGAAATCTATGGGGCTACACCTTC.

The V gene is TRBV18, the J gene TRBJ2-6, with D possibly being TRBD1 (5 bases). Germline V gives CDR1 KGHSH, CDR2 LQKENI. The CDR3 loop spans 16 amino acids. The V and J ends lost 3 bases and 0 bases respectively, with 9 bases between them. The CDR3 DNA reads TGTGCCAGCTCACCCGTCGGACACTCTGGGGCCAACGTCCTGACTTTC. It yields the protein CASSPVGHSGANVLTF. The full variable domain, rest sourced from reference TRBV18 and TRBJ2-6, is NAGVMQNPRHLVRRRGQEARLRCSPMKGHSHVYWYRQLPEEGLKFMVYLQKENIIDESGMPKERFSAEFPKEGPSILRIQQVVRGDSAAYFCASSPVGHSGANVLTFGAGSRLTVL.

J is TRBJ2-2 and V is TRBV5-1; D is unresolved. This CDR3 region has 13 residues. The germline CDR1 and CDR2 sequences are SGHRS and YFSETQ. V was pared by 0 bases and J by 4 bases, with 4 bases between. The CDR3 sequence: CASSLALTGELFF. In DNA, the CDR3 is TGCGCCAGCAGCTTGGCCCTCACCGGGGAGCTGTTTTTT.